This passage covers 5 T cell receptor beta chains from one sample sequenced in a study of T cell changes during pregnancy in multiple sclerosis. The repertoire was sequenced with immunoSEQ multiplex PCR; TCRdb's copy has only in-frame clones and lacks some. The table shows approximately 20,000 clones, with approximately 89% occurring only once. The sample was CD4+ T cells from peripheral blood mononuclear cells, taken in the third trimester of pregnancy. The receptors stem from a female donor with multiple sclerosis, enrolled in a pregnancy study.

This chain uses TRBV4-1 with TRBJ2-1, with 8 bases fitting TRBD1. After removal of 4 bases from V and 7 bases from J, the junction contained 6 bases not matched to a gene. CDR1 is MGHRA and CDR2 is YSYEKL in the germline V gene. This CDR3 region has 14 residues. CDR3 DNA: TGCGCCAGCAGCCTAAGGACAGGGCAGAATGAGCAGTTCTTC. Translating it yields CASSLRTGQNEQFF.

J is TRBJ2-7 and V is TRBV5-1; 12 positions agree with TRBD1. The CDR3 covers 15 residues. CDR1 and CDR2 (germline): SGHRS, YFSETQ. The ends lost 4 bases at V and 9 bases at J; junction bases unmatched: 11. CDR3 region: CASSAGTGGGYPQYF. The CDR3 nucleotides are TGCGCCAGCAGCGCCGGGACAGGGGGCGGGTACCCGCAGTACTTC.

The J gene is TRBJ1-5, the V gene TRBV30; D uncertain. CDR1 is GTSNPN and CDR2 is SVGIG in the germline V gene (reference sequence). CDR3 length equals 13 residues. V lost 1 base and J lost 5, with 9 bases in between. Here the CDR3 DNA reads TGTGCCTGGAGTGGAGGGTACCATCAGCCCCAGCATTTT. Amino acids: CAWSGGYHQPQHF.

This chain joins TRBV5-1 and TRBJ1-2; 8 positions agree with TRBD1. This CDR3 has 14 amino acids. V shed 0 bases and J 4 bases; nucleotides not matched to a gene: 2. CDR1 is SGHRS, CDR2 YFSETQ, per germline. For the CDR3, the DNA is TGCGCCAGCAGCTTGGGGACAGGGATCTATGGCTACACCTTC. Its translation is CASSLGTGIYGYTF.

This chain joins TRBV27 and TRBJ2-2, with D possibly matching TRBD1 (5 bases). Germline V CDR1 and CDR2: MNHEY, SMNVEV (reference sequence). Between the trimmed V and J ends, which lost 3 bases and 4 bases, there was a span of 12 bases. The CDR3 has 15 residues. The CDR3 region is CASSLFPGRTGELFF. In nucleotides, the CDR3 is TGTGCCAGCAGTTTGTTTCCAGGGCGCACCGGGGAGCTGTTTTTT.